Sequencing of this TCR beta chain was carried out in a study of T-cell memory formation after mild COVID-19. Study context: The TCR clusters were mostly specific to one donor.

There are many counts of this clonotype. What it binds is not known. The study, taken as a whole, reports: Clones contracting day 15 to 85 were balanced CD4/CD8; later expanders leaned CD4+. Pre-infection memory showed some responding clones, and this suggested that cross-reactive memory joined.

The CDR3 extends over 13 amino acids. Germline V gives CDR1 SGHNT, CDR2 YYREEE (reference sequence). The V and J ends lost 5 bases and 7 bases, in that order; junction bases with no gene match: 5. UMIs and sample barcodes were carried by the TCR alpha and TCR beta cDNA libraries that 5'RACE produced using constant-segment primers. TCRdb fed the 5' RACE reads into MiXCR, producing one record per CDR3 protein. The table has about 29,000 distinct CDR3 sequences, 10% to 15% seen once. Input material: PBMCs or a T cell subset sorted from them (not recorded which). The source of this sequence is an adult woman who had mild COVID-19 (a few samples of this study predate the infection). Cell type and time point are not known. The J gene is TRBJ2-1, the V gene TRBV5-4; 8 bases map to TRBD2. In nucleotides, the CDR3 is TGTGCCAGCAGAACGGGGGGGAGGAATGAGCAGTTCTTC. Encoded protein: CASRTGGRNEQFF.